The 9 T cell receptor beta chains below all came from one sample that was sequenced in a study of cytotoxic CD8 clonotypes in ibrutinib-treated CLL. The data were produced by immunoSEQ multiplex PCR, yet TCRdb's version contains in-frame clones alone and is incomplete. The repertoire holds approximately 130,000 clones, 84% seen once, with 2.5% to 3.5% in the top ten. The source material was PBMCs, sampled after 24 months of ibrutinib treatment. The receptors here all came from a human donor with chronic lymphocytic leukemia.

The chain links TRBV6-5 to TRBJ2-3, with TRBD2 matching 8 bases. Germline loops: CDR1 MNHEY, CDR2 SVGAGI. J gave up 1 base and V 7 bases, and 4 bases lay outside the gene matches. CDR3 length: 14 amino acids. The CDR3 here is CASTRGGGTDTQYF. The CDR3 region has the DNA TGTGCCAGCACCCGGGGGGGCGGCACAGATACGCAGTATTTT.

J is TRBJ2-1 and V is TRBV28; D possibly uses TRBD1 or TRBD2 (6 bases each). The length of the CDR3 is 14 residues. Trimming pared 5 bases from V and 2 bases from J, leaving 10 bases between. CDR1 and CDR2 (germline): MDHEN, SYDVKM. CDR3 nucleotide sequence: TGTGCCAGCAGTCCGGGGGCCCCCTACAATGAGCAGTTCTTC. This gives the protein CASSPGAPYNEQFF.

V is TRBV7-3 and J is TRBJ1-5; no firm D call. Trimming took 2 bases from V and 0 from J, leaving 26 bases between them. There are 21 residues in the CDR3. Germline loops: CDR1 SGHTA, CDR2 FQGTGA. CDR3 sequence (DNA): TGTGCCAGCAGCTTACCGACCCGATCGGACCCCGCGGTCTATAGCAATCAGCCCCAGCATTTT. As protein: CASSLPTRSDPAVYSNQPQHF.

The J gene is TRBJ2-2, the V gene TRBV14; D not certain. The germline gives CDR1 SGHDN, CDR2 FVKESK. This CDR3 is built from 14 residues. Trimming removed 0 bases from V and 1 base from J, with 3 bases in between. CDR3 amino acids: CASSQDRNTGELFF. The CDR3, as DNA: TGTGCCAGCAGCCAAGACAGGAACACCGGGGAGCTGTTTTTT. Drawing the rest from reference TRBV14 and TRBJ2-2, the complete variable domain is EAGVTQFPSHSVIEKGQTVTLRCDPISGHDNLYWYRRVMGKEIKFLLHFVKESKQDESGMPNNRFLAERTGGTYSTLKVQPAELEDSGVYFCASSQDRNTGELFFGEGSRLTVL.

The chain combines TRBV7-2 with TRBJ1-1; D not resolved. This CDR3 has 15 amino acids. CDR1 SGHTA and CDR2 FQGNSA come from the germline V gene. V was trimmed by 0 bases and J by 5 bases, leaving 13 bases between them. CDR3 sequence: CASSLALFGRTEAFF. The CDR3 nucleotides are TGTGCCAGCAGCTTAGCTTTGTTCGGGAGGACTGAAGCTTTCTTT.

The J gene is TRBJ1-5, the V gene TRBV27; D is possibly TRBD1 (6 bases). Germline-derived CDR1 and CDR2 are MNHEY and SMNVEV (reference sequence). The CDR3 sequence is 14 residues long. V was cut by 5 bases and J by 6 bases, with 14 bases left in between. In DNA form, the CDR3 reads TGTGCCAGCAGTCATGCCGGACAGCCTCAGCCCCAGCATTTT. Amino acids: CASSHAGQPQPQHF.

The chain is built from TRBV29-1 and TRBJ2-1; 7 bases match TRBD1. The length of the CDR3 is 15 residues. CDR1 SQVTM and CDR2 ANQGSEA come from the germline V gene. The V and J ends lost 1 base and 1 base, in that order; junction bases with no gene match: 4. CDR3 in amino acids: CSVEGRTGSYNEQFF. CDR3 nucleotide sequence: TGCAGCGTTGAAGGTAGGACAGGTTCCTACAATGAGCAGTTCTTC.

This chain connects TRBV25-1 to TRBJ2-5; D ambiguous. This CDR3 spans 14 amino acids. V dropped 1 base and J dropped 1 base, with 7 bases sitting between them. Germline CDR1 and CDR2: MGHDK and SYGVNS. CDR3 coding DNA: TGTGCCAGCAGTGAATTTGTGGGCCAAGAGACCCAGTACTTC. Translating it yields CASSEFVGQETQYF.

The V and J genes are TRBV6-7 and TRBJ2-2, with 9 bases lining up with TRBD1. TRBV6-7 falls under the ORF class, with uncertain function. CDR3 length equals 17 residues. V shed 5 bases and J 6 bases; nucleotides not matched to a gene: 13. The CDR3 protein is CASSHPDGQGWAGELFF. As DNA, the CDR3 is TGTGCCAGCAGTCACCCAGACGGACAGGGGTGGGCCGGGGAGCTGTTTTTT.